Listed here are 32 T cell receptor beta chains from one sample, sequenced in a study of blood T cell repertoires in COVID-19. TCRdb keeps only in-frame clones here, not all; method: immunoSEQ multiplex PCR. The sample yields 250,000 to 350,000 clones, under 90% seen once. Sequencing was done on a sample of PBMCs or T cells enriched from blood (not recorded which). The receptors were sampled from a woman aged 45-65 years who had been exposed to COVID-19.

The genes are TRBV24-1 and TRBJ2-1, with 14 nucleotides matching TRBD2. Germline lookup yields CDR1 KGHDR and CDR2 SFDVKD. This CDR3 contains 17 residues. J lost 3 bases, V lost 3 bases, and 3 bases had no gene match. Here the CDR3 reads CATSDRTSGGLYNEQFF. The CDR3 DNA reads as TGTGCCACCAGTGATCGGACTAGCGGGGGGCTCTACAATGAGCAGTTCTTC.

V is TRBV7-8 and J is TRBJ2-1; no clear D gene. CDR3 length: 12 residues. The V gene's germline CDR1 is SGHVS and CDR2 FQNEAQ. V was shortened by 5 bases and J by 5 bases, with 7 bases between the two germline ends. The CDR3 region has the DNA TGTGCCAGCAGCAACACCAACAATGAGCAGTTCTTC. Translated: CASSNTNNEQFF. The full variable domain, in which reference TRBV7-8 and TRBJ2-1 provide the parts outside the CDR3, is GAGVSQSPRYKVAKRGQDVALRCDPISGHVSLFWYQQALGQGPEFLTYFQNEAQLDKSGLPSDRFFAERPEGSVSTLKIQRTQQEDSAVYLCASSNTNNEQFFGPGTRLTVL.

The CDR3 loop reads CASSLGWGGYEQYF. CDR3 nucleotides: TGCGCCAGCAGCTTGGGGTGGGGCGGCTACGAGCAGTACTTC. This chain links TRBV5-1 with TRBJ2-7; weak D call: TRBD1 (5 bases). CDR1 and CDR2 from the germline V gene are SGHRS and YFSETQ. V was trimmed by 0 bases and J by 3 bases, leaving 10 bases between them. The CDR3 sequence is 14 residues long.

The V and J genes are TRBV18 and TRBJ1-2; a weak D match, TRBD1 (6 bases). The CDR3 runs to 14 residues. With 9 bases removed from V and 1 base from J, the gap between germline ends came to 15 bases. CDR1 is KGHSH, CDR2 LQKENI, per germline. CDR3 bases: TGTGCCAGTTCGGACAGCCTGTTTAACTATGGCTACACCTTC. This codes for CASSDSLFNYGYTF.

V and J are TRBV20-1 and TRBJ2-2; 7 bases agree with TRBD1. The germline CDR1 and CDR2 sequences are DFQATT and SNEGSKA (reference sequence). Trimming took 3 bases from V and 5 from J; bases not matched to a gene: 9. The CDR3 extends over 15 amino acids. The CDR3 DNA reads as TGCAGTGCTAGTAGTGACAGGGAATGGACCGGGGAGCTGTTTTTT. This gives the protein CSASSDREWTGELFF.

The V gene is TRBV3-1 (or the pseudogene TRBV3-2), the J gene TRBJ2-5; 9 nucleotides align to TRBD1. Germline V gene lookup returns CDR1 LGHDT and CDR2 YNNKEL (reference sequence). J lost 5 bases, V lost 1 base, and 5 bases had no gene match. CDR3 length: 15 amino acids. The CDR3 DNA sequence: TGTGCCAGCAGCCAAGCAGGGACAGGGCGGGAGACCCAGTACTTC. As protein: CASSQAGTGRETQYF.

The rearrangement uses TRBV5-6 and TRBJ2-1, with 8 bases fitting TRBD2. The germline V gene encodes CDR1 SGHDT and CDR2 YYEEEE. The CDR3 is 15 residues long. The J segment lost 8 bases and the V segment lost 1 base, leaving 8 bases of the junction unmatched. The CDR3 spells CASSLKPGGMDEQFF. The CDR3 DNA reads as TGTGCCAGCAGCTTGAAGCCGGGGGGGATGGATGAGCAGTTCTTC.

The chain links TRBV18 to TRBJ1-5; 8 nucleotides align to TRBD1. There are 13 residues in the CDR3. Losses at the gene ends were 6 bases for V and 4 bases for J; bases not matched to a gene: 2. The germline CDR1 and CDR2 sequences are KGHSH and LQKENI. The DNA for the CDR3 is TGTGCCAGCTCTCGGGACAGGAATCAGCCCCAGCATTTT. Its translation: CASSRDRNQPQHF.

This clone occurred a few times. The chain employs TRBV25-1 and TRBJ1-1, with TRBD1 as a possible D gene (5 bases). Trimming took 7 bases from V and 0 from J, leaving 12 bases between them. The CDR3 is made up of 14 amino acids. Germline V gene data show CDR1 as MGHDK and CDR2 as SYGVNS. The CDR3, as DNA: TGTGCCAGCACAGGACACGAAATGAACACTGAAGCTTTCTTT. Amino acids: CASTGHEMNTEAFF.

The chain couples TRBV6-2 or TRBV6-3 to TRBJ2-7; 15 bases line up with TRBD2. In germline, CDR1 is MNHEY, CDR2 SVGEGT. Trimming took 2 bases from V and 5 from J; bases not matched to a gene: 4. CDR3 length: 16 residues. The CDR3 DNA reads TGTGCCAGCAGTTACCGGACTAGCGGGGGGGTCCACGAGCAGTACTTC. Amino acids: CASSYRTSGGVHEQYF.

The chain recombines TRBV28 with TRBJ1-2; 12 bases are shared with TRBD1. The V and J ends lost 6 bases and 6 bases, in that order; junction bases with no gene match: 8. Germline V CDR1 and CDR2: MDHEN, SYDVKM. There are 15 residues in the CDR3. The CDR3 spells CASSRTGQGADGYTF. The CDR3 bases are TGTGCCAGCAGCCGCACGGGACAGGGGGCCGATGGCTACACCTTC.

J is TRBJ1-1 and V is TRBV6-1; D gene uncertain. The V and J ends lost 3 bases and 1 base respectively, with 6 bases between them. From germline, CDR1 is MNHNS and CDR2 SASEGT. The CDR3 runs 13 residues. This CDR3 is CASSDRQNTEAFF. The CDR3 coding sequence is TGTGCCAGCAGTGACAGGCAGAACACTGAAGCTTTCTTT.

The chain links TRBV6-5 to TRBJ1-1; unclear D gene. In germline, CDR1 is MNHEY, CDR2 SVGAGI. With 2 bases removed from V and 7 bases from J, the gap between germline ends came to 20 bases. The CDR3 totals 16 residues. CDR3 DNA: TGTGCCAGCAGTTACCGTCTTATGGGCTCTTTCTTTGAAGCTTTCTTT. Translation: CASSYRLMGSFFEAFF.

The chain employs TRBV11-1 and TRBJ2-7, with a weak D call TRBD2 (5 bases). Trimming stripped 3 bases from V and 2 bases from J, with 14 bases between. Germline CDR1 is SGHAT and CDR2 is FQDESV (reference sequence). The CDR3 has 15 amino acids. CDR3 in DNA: TGTGCCAGCAGCTTCGCTAGCCGTGGGACCTACGAGCAGTACTTC. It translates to CASSFASRGTYEQYF.

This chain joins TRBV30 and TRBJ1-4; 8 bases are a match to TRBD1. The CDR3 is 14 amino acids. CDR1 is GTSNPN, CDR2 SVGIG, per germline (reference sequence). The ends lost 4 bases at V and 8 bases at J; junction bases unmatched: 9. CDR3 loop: CAWTVTGTGEKLFF. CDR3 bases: TGTGCCTGGACCGTAACAGGGACAGGCGAAAAACTGTTTTTT.

Written as DNA, the CDR3 is TGCGCCAGCAGCTTGGCCTATGTAGAATTTCGTGGAGATACGCAGTATTTT. Protein product: CASSLAYVEFRGDTQYF. The chain is built from TRBV5-1 and TRBJ2-3; D unclear. The CDR3 consists of 17 residues. CDR1 and CDR2 from the germline V gene are SGHRS and YFSETQ. V lost 0 bases and J lost 5, with 19 bases in between.

In nucleotides, the CDR3 is TGTGCTAGTACTCCACAGGGGGCGATAGATACGCAGTATTTT. Its translation is CASTPQGAIDTQYF. The genes are TRBV12-5 and TRBJ2-3; 9 nucleotides match TRBD1. Unmatched junction bases numbered 8, after V lost 8 bases and J lost 5 bases. CDR3 length: 14 residues. The germline CDR1 and CDR2 sequences are LGHNT and FRNRAP.

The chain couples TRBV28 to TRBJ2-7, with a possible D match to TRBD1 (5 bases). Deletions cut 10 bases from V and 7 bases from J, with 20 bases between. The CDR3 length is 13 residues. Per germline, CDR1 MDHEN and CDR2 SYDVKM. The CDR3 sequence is CATAKTGMREQYF. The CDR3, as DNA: TGTGCCACCGCTAAAACAGGCATGAGGGAGCAGTACTTC.

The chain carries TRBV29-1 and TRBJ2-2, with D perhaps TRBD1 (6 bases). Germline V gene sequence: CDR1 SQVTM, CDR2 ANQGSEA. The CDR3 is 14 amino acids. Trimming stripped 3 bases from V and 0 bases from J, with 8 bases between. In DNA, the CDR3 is TGCAGCGTTGAGCAGGGGACGAACACCGGGGAGCTGTTTTTT. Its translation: CSVEQGTNTGELFF.

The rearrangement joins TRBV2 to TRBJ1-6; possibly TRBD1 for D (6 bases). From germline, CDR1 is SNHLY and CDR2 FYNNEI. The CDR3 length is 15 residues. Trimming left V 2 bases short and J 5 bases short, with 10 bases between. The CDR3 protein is CASSEFGQNNSPLHF. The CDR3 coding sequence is TGTGCCAGCAGTGAATTCGGACAGAATAATTCACCCCTCCACTTT.

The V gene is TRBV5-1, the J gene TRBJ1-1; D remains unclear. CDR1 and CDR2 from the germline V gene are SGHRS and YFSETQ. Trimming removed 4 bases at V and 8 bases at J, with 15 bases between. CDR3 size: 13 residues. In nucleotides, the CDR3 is TGCGCCAGCAGCGACGCCCGCGGAGTAGAAGCTTTCTTT. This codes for CASSDARGVEAFF. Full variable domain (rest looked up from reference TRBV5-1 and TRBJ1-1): KAGVTQTPRYLIKTRGQQVTLSCSPISGHRSVSWYQQTPGQGLQFLFEYFSETQRNKGNFPGRFSGRQFSNSRSEMNVSTLELGDSALYLCASSDARGVEAFFGQGTRLTVV.

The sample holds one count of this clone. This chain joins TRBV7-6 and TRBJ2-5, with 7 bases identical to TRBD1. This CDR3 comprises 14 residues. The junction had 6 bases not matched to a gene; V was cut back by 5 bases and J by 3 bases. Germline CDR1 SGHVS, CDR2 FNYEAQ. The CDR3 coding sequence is TGTGCCAGCAGCCCAGACAGGGTGGAAGAGACCCAGTACTTC. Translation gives CASSPDRVEETQYF. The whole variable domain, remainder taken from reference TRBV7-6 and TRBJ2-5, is GAGVSQSPRYKVTKRGQDVALRCDPISGHVSLYWYRQALGQGPEFLTYFNYEAQQDKSGLPNDRFSAERPEGSISTLTIQRTEQRDSAMYRCASSPDRVEETQYFGPGTRLLVL.

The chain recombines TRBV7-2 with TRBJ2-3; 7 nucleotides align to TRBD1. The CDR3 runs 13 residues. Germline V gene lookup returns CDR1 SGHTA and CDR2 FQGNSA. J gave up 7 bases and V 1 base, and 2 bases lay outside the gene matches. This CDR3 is CASSLGDSHTQYF. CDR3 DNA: TGTGCCAGCAGCTTAGGGGACAGTCATACGCAGTATTTT.

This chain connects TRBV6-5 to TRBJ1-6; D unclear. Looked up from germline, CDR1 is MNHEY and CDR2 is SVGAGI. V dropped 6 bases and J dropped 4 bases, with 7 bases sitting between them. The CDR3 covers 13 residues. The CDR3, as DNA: TGTGCCAGCAGCGGAGTTTATAATTCACCCCTCCACTTT. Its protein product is CASSGVYNSPLHF.

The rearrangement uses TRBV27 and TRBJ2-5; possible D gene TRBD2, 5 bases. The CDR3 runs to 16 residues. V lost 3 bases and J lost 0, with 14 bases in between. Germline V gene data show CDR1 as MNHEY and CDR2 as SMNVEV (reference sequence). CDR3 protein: CASSLRPGLYQETQYF. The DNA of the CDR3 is TGTGCCAGCAGTTTGCGACCTGGACTGTACCAAGAGACCCAGTACTTC.

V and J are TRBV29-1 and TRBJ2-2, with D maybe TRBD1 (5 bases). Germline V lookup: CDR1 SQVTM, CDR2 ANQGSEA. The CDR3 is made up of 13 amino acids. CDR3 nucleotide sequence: TGCACCGTCACAGGTGCGAACACCGGGGAGCTGTTTTTT. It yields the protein CTVTGANTGELFF.

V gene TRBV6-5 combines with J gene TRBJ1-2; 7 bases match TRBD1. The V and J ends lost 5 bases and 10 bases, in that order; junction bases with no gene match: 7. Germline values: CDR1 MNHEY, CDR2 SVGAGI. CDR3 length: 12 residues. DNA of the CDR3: TGTGCCAGCAGTCCATCGACAGGGCTCTACACCTTC. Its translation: CASSPSTGLYTF.

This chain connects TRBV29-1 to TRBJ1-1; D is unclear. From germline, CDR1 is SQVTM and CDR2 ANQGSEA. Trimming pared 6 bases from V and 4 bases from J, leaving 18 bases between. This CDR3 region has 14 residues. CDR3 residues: CSVLSSGRSTEAFF. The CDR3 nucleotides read TGCAGCGTCCTCTCCTCGGGGAGAAGCACTGAAGCTTTCTTT.

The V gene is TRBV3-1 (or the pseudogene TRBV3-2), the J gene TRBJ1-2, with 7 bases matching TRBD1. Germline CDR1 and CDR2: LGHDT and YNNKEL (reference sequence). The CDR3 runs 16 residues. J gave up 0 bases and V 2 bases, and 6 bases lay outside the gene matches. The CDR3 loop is CASSQYSGQTNYGYTF. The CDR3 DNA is TGTGCCAGCAGCCAATATTCGGGACAGACTAACTATGGCTACACCTTC.

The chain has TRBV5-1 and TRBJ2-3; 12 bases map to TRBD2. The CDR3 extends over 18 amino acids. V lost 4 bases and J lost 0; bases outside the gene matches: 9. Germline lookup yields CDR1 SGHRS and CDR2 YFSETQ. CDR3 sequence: CASSKLAGGETSTDTQYF. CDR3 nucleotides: TGCGCCAGCAGCAAACTAGCGGGGGGAGAGACTAGCACAGATACGCAGTATTTT.

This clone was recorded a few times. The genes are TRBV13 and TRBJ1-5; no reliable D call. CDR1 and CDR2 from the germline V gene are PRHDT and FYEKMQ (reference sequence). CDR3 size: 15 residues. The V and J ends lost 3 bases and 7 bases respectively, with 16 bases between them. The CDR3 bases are TGTGCCAGCAGCTTGAGTCGACTTCAACCCCAGCCCCAGCATTTT. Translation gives CASSLSRLQPQPQHF.

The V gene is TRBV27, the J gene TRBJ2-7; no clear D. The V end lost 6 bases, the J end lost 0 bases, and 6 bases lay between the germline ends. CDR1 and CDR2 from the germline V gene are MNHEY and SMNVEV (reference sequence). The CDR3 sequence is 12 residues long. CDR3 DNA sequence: TGTGCCAGCAGGAGGTCCTCCTACGAGCAGTACTTC. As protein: CASRRSSYEQYF.